The 25 T cell receptor beta chains below all came from one sample that was sequenced in a study of Graves' ophthalmopathy and Graves' hyperthyroidism (dated by TCRdb to the late 2010s). Reads for this sample came from an Illumina HiSeq 2000. For repertoire sequencing, the TCR beta CDR3 regions were amplified from RNA transcripts. The first round of RT-PCR was done with HTBI primers and the Qiagen OneStep RT-PCR kit, and was followed by a second round of multiplex PCR, then size selection and purification. In TCRdb, the public reads were trimmed at Q25 with fastp and aligned with MiXCR, with productive beta chains retained. For every CDR3 protein sequence, its rows merge into one entry that carries the most common genes and DNA. A total of just over 600,000 distinct CDR3 sequences appear in this sample, 22% of them only once. The ten largest clones add up to 7.1% of the sample. The sample comprised peripheral blood. These receptors were taken from a woman between 18 and 29 years old with stable Graves' hyperthyroidism. Some clones in this sample may be carry-over from other donors' samples. Donor details come from another sample of the same person, matched by shared clones.

This clonotype was recorded many times. J is TRBJ1-1 and V is TRBV28; D is perhaps TRBD1 (5 bases). V lost 1 base and J lost 0, with 15 bases in between. CDR1 MDHEN and CDR2 SYDVKM come from the germline V gene. The CDR3 has 17 amino acids. As DNA, the CDR3 is TGTGCCAGCAGTTTATTGGTCCCGCAGGGAATGAACACTGAAGCTTTCTTT. This encodes CASSLLVPQGMNTEAFF.

This clonotype was picked up many times. The chain has TRBV10-1 and TRBJ2-2, with 11 bases matching TRBD2. CDR3 length equals 15 residues. The J segment lost 5 bases and the V segment lost 6 bases, leaving 5 bases of the junction unmatched. From germline, CDR1 is WNHNN and CDR2 SYGVQD (reference sequence). The CDR3 spells CASSSLAGATGELFF. CDR3 DNA: TGCGCCAGCAGCTCACTAGCGGGAGCTACCGGGGAGCTGTTTTTT.

This clonotype was counted at least ten times. This chain links TRBV13 with TRBJ1-5; perhaps TRBD1 as D (6 bases). CDR1 and CDR2 from the germline V gene are PRHDT and FYEKMQ (reference sequence). This CDR3 comprises 14 residues. The V and J ends lost 5 bases and 3 bases respectively, with 11 bases between them. DNA of the CDR3: TGTGCCAGCAGCCGAGGACAGACCAATCAGCCCCAGCATTTT. Translating it yields CASSRGQTNQPQHF.

This clonotype turned up a few times. One end of the junction is discordant with germline, which a read error may explain. The genes are TRBV7-8 and TRBJ2-4; possibly TRBD2 for D (5 bases). Germline V lookup: CDR1 SGHVS, CDR2 FQNEAQ. CDR3 length equals 14 residues. In nucleotides, the CDR3 is TGTGCCAGCAGTTTAGGAGGCCGTAAAAACATTCAGTACTTC. Translated, it gives CASSLGGRKNIQYF.

This clonotype was seen at least ten times. The genes are TRBV6-1 and TRBJ1-5; perhaps TRBD1 as D (6 bases). Germline CDR1 MNHNS, CDR2 SASEGT. The CDR3 is 17 residues long. Trimming removed 2 bases at V and 5 bases at J, with 19 bases between. Written as DNA, the CDR3 is TGTGCCAGCAGTGAAAACGTGTTGGGGGGCTATTATCAGCCCCAGCATTTT. This gives the protein CASSENVLGGYYQPQHF.

This clonotype showed up many times. The DNA of the CDR3 is TGCAGTGCTTCTGGACAGGGAGGCGAGCAGTACTTC. This translates into CSASGQGGEQYF. J is TRBJ2-7 and V is TRBV20-1; 8 bases match TRBD1. This CDR3 contains 12 residues. The germline V gene encodes CDR1 DFQATT and CDR2 SNEGSKA (reference sequence). The V gene end was trimmed by 5 bases and the J gene end by 6 bases; junction bases not matched to a gene: 6.

This clonotype was counted at least ten times. The J gene is TRBJ2-7, the V gene TRBV27; D call uncertain. Per the germline V gene, CDR1 is MNHEY and CDR2 is SMNVEV (reference sequence). V was pared by 4 bases and J by 3 bases, with 13 bases between. The CDR3 contains 14 residues. Here the CDR3 reads CASSSSDQLYEQYF. Written as DNA, the CDR3 is TGTGCCAGCAGTTCCTCCGACCAACTCTACGAGCAGTACTTC.

This clonotype was found many times. V and J are TRBV5-1 and TRBJ2-7; D perhaps matches TRBD1 (5 bases). Germline lookup yields CDR1 SGHRS and CDR2 YFSETQ. The CDR3 is 13 residues long. Deletions cut 4 bases from V and 3 bases from J, with 11 bases between. CDR3 nucleotide sequence: TGCGCCAGCAGCGCTGACAGATACTACGAGCAGTACTTC. Its protein is CASSADRYYEQYF.

The chain uses TRBV6-1 and TRBJ2-2, with TRBD2 identical over 8 bases. Trimming at V came to 5 bases and at J to 3 bases, leaving 11 bases not matched to a gene. This CDR3 comprises 17 residues. In germline, CDR1 is MNHNS, CDR2 SASEGT. CDR3 residues: CASSPRTAGVDTGELFF. The CDR3 bases are TGTGCCAGCAGTCCTCGGACAGCGGGGGTGGACACCGGGGAGCTGTTTTTT.

This clonotype was found once. A much larger clone sits a single nucleotide away, making a read error possible. V gene TRBV5-4 combines with J gene TRBJ1-2, with D perhaps matching TRBD1 (5 bases). Between the trimmed V and J ends, which lost 3 bases and 4 bases, there was a span of 13 bases. The CDR3 consists of 14 residues. Germline CDR1 reads SGHNT; CDR2 reads YYREEE (reference sequence). The CDR3 coding sequence is TGTGCCAGCAGCTGGGCAGGGTCGGTCTATGGCTACACCTTC. It translates to CASSWAGSVYGYTF.

Regarding this clonotype: A read error is possible here, since a much larger clone lies one base away. V is TRBV5-1 and J is TRBJ2-7; D is unclear. The CDR3 sequence is 12 residues long. Germline assignment: CDR1 SGHRS and CDR2 YFSETQ. V lost 4 bases, J lost 5 bases, and 10 bases lay in between. The CDR3, as DNA: TGCGCCAGCAGCCCTACGGATCACGAGCAGTACTTC. This codes for CASSPTDHEQYF.

This clonotype was recorded at least ten times. V and J are TRBV18 and TRBJ2-2, with a weak D call TRBD1 (6 bases). The length of the CDR3 is 15 residues. In germline, CDR1 is KGHSH, CDR2 LQKENI. The V gene lost 0 bases and the J gene lost 4 bases, with 9 bases spanning the gap. This CDR3 is CASSPPQQGTGELFF. The CDR3 DNA follows: TGTGCCAGCTCACCACCTCAACAGGGCACCGGGGAGCTGTTTTTT. Full variable domain (rest looked up from reference TRBV18 and TRBJ2-2): NAGVMQNPRHLVRRRGQEARLRCSPMKGHSHVYWYRQLPEEGLKFMVYLQKENIIDESGMPKERFSAEFPKEGPSILRIQQVVRGDSAAYFCASSPPQQGTGELFFGEGSRLTVL.

This clonotype was seen repeatedly, ten times or more. The chain recombines TRBV6-1 with TRBJ1-5; D possibly corresponds to TRBD1 (5 bases). Trimming shortened V by 10 bases and J by 6 bases, and 16 bases separated the two germline ends. Germline V gene sequence: CDR1 MNHNS, CDR2 SASEGT. The CDR3 is 13 residues long. The CDR3 DNA sequence: TGTGCCACCCGGTCGGGGGGGTCTCAGCCCCAGCATTTT. The encoded protein is CATRSGGSQPQHF.

This clonotype occurred many times. The chain employs TRBV20-1 and TRBJ2-7; D perhaps matches TRBD2 (5 bases). This CDR3 has 11 amino acids. CDR1 DFQATT and CDR2 SNEGSKA come from the germline V gene (reference sequence). V lost 3 bases and J lost 2, with 5 bases in between. CDR3 coding DNA: TGCAGTGCTAGCGGGACCTACGAGCAGTACTTC. Protein product: CSASGTYEQYF.

The chain has TRBV28 and TRBJ2-7; D not resolved. V lost 5 bases and J 2 bases, leaving 10 bases between the germline ends. Looked up from germline, CDR1 is MDHEN and CDR2 is SYDVKM. This CDR3 is 13 amino acids long. The CDR3 loop is CASSAVVPYEQYF. The CDR3 nucleotides read TGTGCCAGCAGTGCGGTAGTTCCCTACGAGCAGTACTTC.

The rearrangement links TRBV12-3 or TRBV12-4 to TRBJ2-5; D is possibly TRBD1 or TRBD2 (5 bases each). With 6 bases removed from V and 3 bases from J, the gap between germline ends came to 17 bases. The CDR3 contains 15 residues. The DNA for the CDR3 is TGTGCCAGCAGGGGTCGGGGCCCTTGGGAAGAGACCCAGTACTTC. As protein: CASRGRGPWEETQYF.

The chain recombines TRBV6-2 or TRBV6-3 with TRBJ2-6; D gene uncertain. The CDR3 runs 14 residues. Germline CDR1 is MNHEY and CDR2 is SVGEGT. V gave up 6 bases and J gave up 4 bases, with 10 bases separating them. CDR3 sequence reads: CASSLPIGANVLTF. The CDR3 DNA reads TGTGCCAGCAGCCTCCCCATCGGGGCCAACGTCCTGACTTTC.

The chain has TRBV11-2 and TRBJ1-2, with unresolved D. The ends were cut back, 4 bases at V and 4 bases at J, with 10 bases in the middle. This CDR3 has 13 amino acids. Per germline, CDR1 SGHAT and CDR2 FQNNGV. The DNA of the CDR3 is TGTGCCAGCAGCTCCTCCCACTTCTATGGCTACACCTTC. Its translation: CASSSSHFYGYTF.

The chain joins TRBV6-1 to TRBJ1-2; 7 bases map to TRBD1. The V and J ends lost 1 base and 6 bases, in that order; junction bases with no gene match: 5. Germline loops: CDR1 MNHNS, CDR2 SASEGT. This CDR3 has 14 amino acids. CDR3 region: CASSEVRGRNGYTF. The CDR3 bases are TGTGCCAGCAGTGAAGTAAGGGGGCGCAATGGCTACACCTTC.

There are a few counts of this clonotype. CDR3 DNA: TGTGCCAGCAGTCGGAGGGGCGGCTACACCTTC. It yields the protein CASSRRGGYTF. The V and J genes are TRBV12-3 or TRBV12-4 and TRBJ1-2, with a possible D match to TRBD1 (5 bases). CDR3 length: 11 residues. Trimming shortened V by 5 bases and J by 8 bases, and 9 bases separated the two germline ends.

This clonotype was found many times. This sequence joins TRBV5-1 and TRBJ1-1; D perhaps matches TRBD1 (5 bases). In germline, CDR1 is SGHRS, CDR2 YFSETQ. V dropped 0 bases and J dropped 1 base, with 16 bases sitting between them. This CDR3 contains 17 residues. The CDR3 bases are TGCGCCAGCAGCTTGGCGGCGGGGGATTCTTCGAACACTGAAGCTTTCTTT. As protein: CASSLAAGDSSNTEAFF.

In regard to this clonotype: The germline gene is not matched at one end of the junction; a read error may be the cause. The V gene is TRBV28, the J gene TRBJ1-1; 7 nucleotides match TRBD1. This CDR3 has 14 residues. Germline CDR1 MDHEN, CDR2 SYDVKM. The CDR3 region has the DNA TGTGCCAGCAGTTTGGAGGGGGCCTGGACTGGAGCTTTCTTT. This encodes CASSLEGAWTGAFF.

The sample holds many counts of this clonotype. The chain is built from TRBV5-1 and TRBJ1-1, with D perhaps TRBD1 (5 bases). Germline lookup yields CDR1 SGHRS and CDR2 YFSETQ. This CDR3 is built from 16 residues. The V end lost 0 bases, the J end lost 1 base, and 13 bases lay between the germline ends. CDR3 DNA: TGCGCCAGCAGCTTGGATAGGGGCGCTGGGAACACTGAAGCTTTCTTT. It yields the protein CASSLDRGAGNTEAFF.

This clonotype was observed a handful of times. This sequence joins TRBV24-1 and TRBJ2-2; maybe TRBD1 (5 bases). This CDR3 region has 14 residues. Per the germline V gene, CDR1 is KGHDR and CDR2 is SFDVKD. The V gene lost 5 bases and the J gene lost 6 bases, with 12 bases spanning the gap. In DNA form, the CDR3 reads TGTGCCACCAGTGTGAGCAGGGCCGCCGGGGAGCTGTTTTTT. Translation gives CATSVSRAAGELFF.

Many counts were recorded for this clonotype. V usage is TRBV28 and J usage is TRBJ1-1; D is ambiguous. The V gene lost 6 bases and the J gene lost 11 bases, with 13 bases spanning the gap. Germline CDR1 MDHEN, CDR2 SYDVKM. The CDR3 is 11 amino acids. The CDR3 spells CASSQEGLAFF. The CDR3 DNA reads as TGTGCCAGCAGCCAAGAAGGGTTGGCTTTCTTT.